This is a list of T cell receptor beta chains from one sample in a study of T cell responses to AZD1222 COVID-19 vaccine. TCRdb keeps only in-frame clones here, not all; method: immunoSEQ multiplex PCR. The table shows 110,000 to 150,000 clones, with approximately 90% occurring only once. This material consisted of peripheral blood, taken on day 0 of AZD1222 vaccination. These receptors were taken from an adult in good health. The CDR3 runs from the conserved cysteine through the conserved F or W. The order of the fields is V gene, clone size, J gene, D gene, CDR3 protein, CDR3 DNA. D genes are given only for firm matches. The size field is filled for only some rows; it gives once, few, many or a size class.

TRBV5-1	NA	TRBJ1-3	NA	CASSLAGASSGNTIYF	TGCGCCAGCAGCTTGGCCGGGGCCAGCTCTGGAAACACCATATATTTT
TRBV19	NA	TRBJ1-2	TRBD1	CATRTGEEGYTF	TGTGCCACCCGTACAGGGGAGGAGGGCTACACCTTC
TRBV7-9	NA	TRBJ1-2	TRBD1	CASSGDRAFRGYTF	TGTGCCAGCAGCGGCGACAGGGCATTTCGGGGCTACACCTTC
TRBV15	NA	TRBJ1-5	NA	CATRTGNQPQHF	TGTGCCACCAGGACAGGAAATCAGCCCCAGCATTTT
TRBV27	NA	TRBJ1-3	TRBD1	CASSFTGGSGNTIYF	TGTGCCAGCAGTTTTACAGGGGGATCCGGAAACACCATATATTTT
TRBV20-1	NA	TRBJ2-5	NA	CSALAMETQYF	TGCAGTGCTCTAGCGATGGAGACCCAGTACTTC
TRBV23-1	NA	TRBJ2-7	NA	CASTQEGGRQLYEQYF	TGCGCCAGCACCCAAGAGGGGGGTCGACAGTTGTACGAGCAGTACTTC
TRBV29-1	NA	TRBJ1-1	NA	CSVEARLRRLGTEAFF	TGCAGCGTTGAAGCCAGACTGAGGCGGTTGGGCACTGAAGCTTTCTTT
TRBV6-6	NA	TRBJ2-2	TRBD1	CASSYGTGETGELFF	TGTGCCAGCAGTTACGGGACAGGGGAGACCGGGGAGCTGTTTTTT
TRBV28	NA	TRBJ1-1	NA	CASSFSPIGNTEAFF	TGTGCCAGCAGTTTTTCTCCCATTGGAAACACTGAAGCTTTCTTT
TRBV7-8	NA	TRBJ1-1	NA	CASSLAAGGEGEAFF	TGTGCCAGCAGCTTAGCTGCCGGGGGGGAGGGTGAAGCTTTCTTT
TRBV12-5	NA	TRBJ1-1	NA	CASGLAVGDYTEAFF	TGTGCTAGTGGTTTGGCGGTGGGGGACTACACTGAAGCTTTCTTT
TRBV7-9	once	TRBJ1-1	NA	CASRILAGAPTEAFF	TGTGCCAGTAGGATATTGGCAGGGGCCCCCACTGAAGCTTTCTTT
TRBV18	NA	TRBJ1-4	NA	CASSAMSGGSTNEKLFF	TGTGCCAGCTCAGCCATGTCCGGGGGGTCCACTAATGAAAAACTGTTTTTT
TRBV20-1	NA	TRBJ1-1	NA	CSVGVNTEAFF	TGCAGTGTTGGGGTGAACACTGAAGCTTTCTTT
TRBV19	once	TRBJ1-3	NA	CASRPEDMYSGNTIYF	TGTGCCAGTAGACCTGAAGACATGTACTCTGGAAACACCATATATTTT
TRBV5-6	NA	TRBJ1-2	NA	CASSLLGNYGYTF	TGTGCCAGCAGCTTGTTAGGGAACTATGGCTACACCTTC
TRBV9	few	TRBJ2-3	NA	CASSVGERPDTQYF	TGTGCCAGCAGCGTAGGGGAACGCCCAGATACGCAGTATTTT
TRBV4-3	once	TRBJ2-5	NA	CASSQDSASETQYF	TGCGCCAGCAGCCAAGATTCCGCATCGGAGACCCAGTACTTC
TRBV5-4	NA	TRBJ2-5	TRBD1	CASGTSTGGNQETQYF	TGTGCCAGCGGAACCTCGACAGGGGGCAACCAAGAGACCCAGTACTTC